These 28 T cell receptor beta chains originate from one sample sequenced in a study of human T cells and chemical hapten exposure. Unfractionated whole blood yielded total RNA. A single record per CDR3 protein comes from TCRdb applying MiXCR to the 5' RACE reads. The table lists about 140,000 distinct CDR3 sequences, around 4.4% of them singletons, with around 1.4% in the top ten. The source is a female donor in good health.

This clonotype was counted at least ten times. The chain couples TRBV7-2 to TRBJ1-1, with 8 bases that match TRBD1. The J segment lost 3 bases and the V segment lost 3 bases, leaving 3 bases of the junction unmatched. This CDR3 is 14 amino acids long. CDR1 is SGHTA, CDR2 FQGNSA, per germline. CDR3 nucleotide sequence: TGTGCCAGCAGCTTTCAGGGGGCAGACACTGAAGCTTTCTTT. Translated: CASSFQGADTEAFF.

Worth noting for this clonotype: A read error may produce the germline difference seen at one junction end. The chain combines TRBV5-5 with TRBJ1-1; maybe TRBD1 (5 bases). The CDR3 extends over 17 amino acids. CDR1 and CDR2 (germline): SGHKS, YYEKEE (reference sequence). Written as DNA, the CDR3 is TGTGCCAACAGCTTGGCCCGTGGGGGTAGATGGGGCACTGAAGCTTTCTTT. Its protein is CANSLARGGRWGTEAFF.

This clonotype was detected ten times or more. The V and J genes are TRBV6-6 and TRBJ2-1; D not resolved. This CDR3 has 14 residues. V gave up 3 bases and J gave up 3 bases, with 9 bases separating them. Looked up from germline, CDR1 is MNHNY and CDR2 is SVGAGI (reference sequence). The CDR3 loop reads CASSYYPGYNEQFF. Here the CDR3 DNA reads TGTGCCAGCAGTTATTATCCCGGCTACAATGAGCAGTTCTTC.

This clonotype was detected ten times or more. The CDR3 sequence: CASSFAALNTEAFF. The DNA for the CDR3 is TGTGCCAGCAGCTTTGCAGCATTGAACACTGAAGCTTTCTTT. The rearrangement links TRBV11-2 to TRBJ1-1; D not resolved. V lost 3 bases and J lost 0, with 8 bases in between. This CDR3 has 14 amino acids. Germline CDR1 is SGHAT and CDR2 is FQNNGV.

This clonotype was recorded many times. The CDR3 DNA is TGTGCCAGCAGTTCGACTAGCGGGGTGACCTACGAGCAGTACTTC. It is translated as CASSSTSGVTYEQYF. The chain uses TRBV6-2 or TRBV6-3 and TRBJ2-7; TRBD2 agrees at 11 bases. The CDR3 totals 15 residues. The germline CDR1 and CDR2 sequences are MNHEY and SVGEGT. Trimming at V came to 4 bases and at J to 2 bases, leaving 4 bases not matched to a gene.

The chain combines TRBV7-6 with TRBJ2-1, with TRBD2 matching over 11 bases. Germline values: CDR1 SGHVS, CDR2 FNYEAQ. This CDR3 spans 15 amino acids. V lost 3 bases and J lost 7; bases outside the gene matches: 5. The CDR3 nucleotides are TGTGCCAGCAGCTTCTTAGCGGGGGGGCAGAATGAGCAGTTCTTC. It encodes CASSFLAGGQNEQFF.

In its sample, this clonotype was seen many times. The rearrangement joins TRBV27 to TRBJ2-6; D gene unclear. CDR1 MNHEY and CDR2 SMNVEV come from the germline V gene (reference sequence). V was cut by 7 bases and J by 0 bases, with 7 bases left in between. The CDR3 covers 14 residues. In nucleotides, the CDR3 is TGTGCCAGCAACAACCTCTCTGGGGCCAACGTCCTGACTTTC. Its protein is CASNNLSGANVLTF. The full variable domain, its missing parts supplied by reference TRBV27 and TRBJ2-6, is EAQVTQNPRYLITVTGKKLTVTCSQNMNHEYMSWYRQDPGLGLRQIYYSMNVEVTDKGDVPEGYKVSRKEKRNFPLILESPSPNQTSLYFCASNNLSGANVLTFGAGSRLTVL.

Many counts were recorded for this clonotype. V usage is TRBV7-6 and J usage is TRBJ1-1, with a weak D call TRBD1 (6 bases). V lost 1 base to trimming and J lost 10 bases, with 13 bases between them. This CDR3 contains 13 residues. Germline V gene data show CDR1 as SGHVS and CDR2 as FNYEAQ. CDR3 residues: CASSLGGQGGAFF. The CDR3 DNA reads TGTGCCAGCAGCTTAGGGGGGCAGGGAGGAGCTTTCTTT. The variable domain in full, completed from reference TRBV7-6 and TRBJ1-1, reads GAGVSQSPRYKVTKRGQDVALRCDPISGHVSLYWYRQALGQGPEFLTYFNYEAQQDKSGLPNDRFSAERPEGSISTLTIQRTEQRDSAMYRCASSLGGQGGAFFGQGTRLTVV.

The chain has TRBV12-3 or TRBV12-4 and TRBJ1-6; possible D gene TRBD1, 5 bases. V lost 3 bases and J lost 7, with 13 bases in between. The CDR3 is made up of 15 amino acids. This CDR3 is CASSFRGTVNSPLHF. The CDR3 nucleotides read TGTGCCAGCAGTTTTCGAGGGACGGTCAATTCACCCCTCCACTTT.

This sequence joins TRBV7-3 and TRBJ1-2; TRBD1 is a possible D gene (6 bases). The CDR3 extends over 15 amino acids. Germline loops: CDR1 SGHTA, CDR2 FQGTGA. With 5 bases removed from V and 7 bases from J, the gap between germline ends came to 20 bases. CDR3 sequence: CASSPRSGGSTGYTF. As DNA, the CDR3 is TGTGCCAGCAGCCCCCGGTCGGGGGGCTCCACTGGCTACACCTTC.

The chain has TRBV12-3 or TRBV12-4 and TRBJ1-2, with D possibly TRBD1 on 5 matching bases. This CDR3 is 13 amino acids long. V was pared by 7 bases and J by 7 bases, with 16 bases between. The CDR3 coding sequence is TGTGCCAGCAACGGGACTCCTGCTCGTGGCTACACCTTC. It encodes CASNGTPARGYTF.

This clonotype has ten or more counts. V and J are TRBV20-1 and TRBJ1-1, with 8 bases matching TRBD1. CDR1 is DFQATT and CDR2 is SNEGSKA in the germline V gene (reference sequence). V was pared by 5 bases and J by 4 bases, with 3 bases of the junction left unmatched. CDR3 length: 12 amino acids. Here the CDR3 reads CSADDRGTEAFF. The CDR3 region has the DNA TGCAGTGCTGACGACAGGGGCACTGAAGCTTTCTTT.

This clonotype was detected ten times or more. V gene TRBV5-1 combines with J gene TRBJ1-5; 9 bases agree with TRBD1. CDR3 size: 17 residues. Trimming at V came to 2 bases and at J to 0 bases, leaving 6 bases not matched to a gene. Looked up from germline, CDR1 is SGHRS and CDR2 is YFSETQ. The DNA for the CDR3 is TGCGCCAGCAGCTTAGGGACAGGGACTAATAGCAATCAGCCCCAGCATTTT. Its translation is CASSLGTGTNSNQPQHF. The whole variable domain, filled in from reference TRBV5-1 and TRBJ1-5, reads KAGVTQTPRYLIKTRGQQVTLSCSPISGHRSVSWYQQTPGQGLQFLFEYFSETQRNKGNFPGRFSGRQFSNSRSEMNVSTLELGDSALYLCASSLGTGTNSNQPQHFGDGTRLSIL.

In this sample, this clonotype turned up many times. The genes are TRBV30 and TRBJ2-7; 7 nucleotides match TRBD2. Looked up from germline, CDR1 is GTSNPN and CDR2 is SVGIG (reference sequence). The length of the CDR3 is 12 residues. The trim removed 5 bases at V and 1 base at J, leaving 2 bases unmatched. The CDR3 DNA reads TGTGCCTGGGGGGACTATTCCTACGAGCAGTACTTC. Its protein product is CAWGDYSYEQYF.

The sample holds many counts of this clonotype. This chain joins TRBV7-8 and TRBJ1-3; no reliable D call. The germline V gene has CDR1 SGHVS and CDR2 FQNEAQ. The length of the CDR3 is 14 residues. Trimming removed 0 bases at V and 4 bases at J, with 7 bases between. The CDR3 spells CASSLAMRGNTIYF. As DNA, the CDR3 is TGTGCCAGCAGCTTAGCGATGAGGGGAAACACCATATATTTT.

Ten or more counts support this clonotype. The chain's CDR3 is CASSLGGGELSYNEQFF. The CDR3 region has the DNA TGCGCCAGCAGCTTGGGGGGAGGTGAGCTCTCCTACAATGAGCAGTTCTTC. This rearrangement joins TRBV5-1 to TRBJ2-1, with TRBD2 as a possible D gene (6 bases). The CDR3 has 17 amino acids. Germline CDR1 is SGHRS and CDR2 is YFSETQ. The V gene lost 0 bases and the J gene lost 0 bases, with 13 bases spanning the gap.

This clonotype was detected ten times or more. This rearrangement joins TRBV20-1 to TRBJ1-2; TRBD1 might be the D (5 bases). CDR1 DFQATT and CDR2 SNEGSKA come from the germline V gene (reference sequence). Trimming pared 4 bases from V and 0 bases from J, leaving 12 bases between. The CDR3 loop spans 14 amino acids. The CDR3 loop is CSANLQGTNYGYTF. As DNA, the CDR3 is TGCAGTGCTAACCTCCAGGGAACTAACTATGGCTACACCTTC.

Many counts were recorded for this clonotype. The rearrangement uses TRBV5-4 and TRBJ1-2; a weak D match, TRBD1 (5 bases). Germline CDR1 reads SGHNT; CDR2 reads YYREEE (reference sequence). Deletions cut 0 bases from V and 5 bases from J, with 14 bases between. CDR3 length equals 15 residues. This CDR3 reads CASSLGGTVTYGYTF. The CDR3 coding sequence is TGTGCCAGCAGCTTGGGCGGGACGGTCACTTATGGCTACACCTTC.

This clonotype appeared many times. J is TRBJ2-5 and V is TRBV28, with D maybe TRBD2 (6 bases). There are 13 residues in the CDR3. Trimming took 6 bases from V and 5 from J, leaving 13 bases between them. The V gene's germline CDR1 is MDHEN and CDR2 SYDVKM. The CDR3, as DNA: TGTGCCAGCAGGACTAGTGGGCTTGAGACCCAGTACTTC. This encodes CASRTSGLETQYF.

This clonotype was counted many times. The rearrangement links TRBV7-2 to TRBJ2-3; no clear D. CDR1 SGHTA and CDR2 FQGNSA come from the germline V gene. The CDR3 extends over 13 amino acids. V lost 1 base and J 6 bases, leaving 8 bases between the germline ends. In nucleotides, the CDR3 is TGTGCCAGCAGCTTAGGGATGGGGGATACGCAGTATTTT. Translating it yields CASSLGMGDTQYF.

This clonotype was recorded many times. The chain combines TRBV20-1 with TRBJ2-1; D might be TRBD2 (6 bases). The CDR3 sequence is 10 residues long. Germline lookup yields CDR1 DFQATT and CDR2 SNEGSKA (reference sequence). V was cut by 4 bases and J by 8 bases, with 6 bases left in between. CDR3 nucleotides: TGCAGTGCTAAGCGGGATGAGCAGTTCTTC. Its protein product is CSAKRDEQFF.

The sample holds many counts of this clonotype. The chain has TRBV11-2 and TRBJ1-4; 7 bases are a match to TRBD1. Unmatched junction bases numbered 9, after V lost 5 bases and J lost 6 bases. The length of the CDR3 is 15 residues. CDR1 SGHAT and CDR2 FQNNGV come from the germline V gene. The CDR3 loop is CASSPLTGLYEKLFF. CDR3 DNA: TGTGCCAGCAGCCCCCTGACAGGGTTGTATGAAAAACTGTTTTTT. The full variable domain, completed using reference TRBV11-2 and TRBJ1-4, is EAGVAQSPRYKIIEKRQSVAFWCNPISGHATLYWYQQILGQGPKLLIQFQNNGVVDDSQLPKDRFSAERLKGVDSTLKIQPAKLEDSAVYLCASSPLTGLYEKLFFGSGTQLSVL.

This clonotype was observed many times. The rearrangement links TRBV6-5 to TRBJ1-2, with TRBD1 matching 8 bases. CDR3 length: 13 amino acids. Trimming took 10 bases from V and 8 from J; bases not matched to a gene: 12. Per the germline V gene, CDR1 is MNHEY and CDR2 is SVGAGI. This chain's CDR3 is CAIRKTGGYGYTF. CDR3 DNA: TGTGCCATCCGGAAAACAGGGGGATACGGCTACACCTTC.

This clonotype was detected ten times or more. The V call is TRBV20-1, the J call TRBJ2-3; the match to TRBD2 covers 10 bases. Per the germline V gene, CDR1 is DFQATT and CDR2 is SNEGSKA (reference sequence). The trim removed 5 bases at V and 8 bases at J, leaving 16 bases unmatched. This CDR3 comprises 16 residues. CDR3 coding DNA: TGCAGTGCTGAACCGAGCGGGGGGGGAGTTGTGGGTACGCAGTATTTT. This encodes CSAEPSGGGVVGTQYF.

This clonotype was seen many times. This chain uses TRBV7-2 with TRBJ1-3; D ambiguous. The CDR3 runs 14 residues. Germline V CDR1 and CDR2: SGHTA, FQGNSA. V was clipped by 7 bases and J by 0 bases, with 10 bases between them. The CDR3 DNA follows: TGTGCCAGCACGTACCGAAACTCTGGAAACACCATATATTTT. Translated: CASTYRNSGNTIYF.

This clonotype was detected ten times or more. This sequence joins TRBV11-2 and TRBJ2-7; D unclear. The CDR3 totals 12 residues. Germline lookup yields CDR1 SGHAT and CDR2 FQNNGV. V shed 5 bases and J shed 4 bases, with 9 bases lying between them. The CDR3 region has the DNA TGTGCCAGCAGCCATAACGATTACGAGCAGTACTTC. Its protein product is CASSHNDYEQYF.

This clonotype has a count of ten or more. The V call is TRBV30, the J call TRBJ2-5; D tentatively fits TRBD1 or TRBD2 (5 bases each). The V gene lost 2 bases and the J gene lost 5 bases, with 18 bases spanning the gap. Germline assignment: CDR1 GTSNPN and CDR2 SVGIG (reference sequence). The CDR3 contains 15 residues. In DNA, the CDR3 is TGTGCCTGGAGTTTGTCAGGGACCTCTTGGGAGACCCAGTACTTC. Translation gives CAWSLSGTSWETQYF.

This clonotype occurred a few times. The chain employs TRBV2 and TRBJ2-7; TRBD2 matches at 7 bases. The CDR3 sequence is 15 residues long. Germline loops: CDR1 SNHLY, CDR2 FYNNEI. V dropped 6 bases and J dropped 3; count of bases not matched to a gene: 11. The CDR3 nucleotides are TGTGCCAGCAGGGAGAGAGGACTAGGGTTCTACGAGCAGTACTTC. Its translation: CASRERGLGFYEQYF.